Below are 4 T cell receptor beta chains sequenced from a single sample in a study of T cell responses to AZD1222 COVID-19 vaccine. The method was immunoSEQ multiplex PCR; TCRdb's version includes in-frame clones alone and lacks a portion of them. The repertoire holds 85,000 to 100,000 clones, about nine tenths seen once, with roughly 20% in the top ten. Material: peripheral blood, obtained on day 0 of AZD1222 vaccination. The source is an adult in good health.

This clone was recorded once. This sequence joins TRBV9 and TRBJ1-1; the D gene is possibly TRBD1 (5 bases). CDR3 length: 16 amino acids. From germline, CDR1 is SGDLS and CDR2 YYNGEE. V was shortened by 3 bases and J by 0 bases, with 15 bases between the two germline ends. The CDR3 spells CASSAPPEGMNTEAFF. CDR3 DNA sequence: TGTGCCAGCAGCGCCCCTCCCGAGGGGATGAACACTGAAGCTTTCTTT.

The chain combines TRBV19 with TRBJ1-6; D is unresolved. The V and J ends lost 3 bases and 5 bases respectively, with 11 bases between them. Germline V gives CDR1 LNHDA, CDR2 SQIVND (reference sequence). This CDR3 has 15 residues. The CDR3 protein is CASSMSRTNNSPLHF. The CDR3 region has the DNA TGTGCCAGTAGTATGAGCAGGACTAATAATTCACCCCTCCACTTT.

The chain links TRBV6-5 to TRBJ2-7, with 10 bases matching TRBD2. The CDR3 length is 15 residues. J was trimmed by 4 bases and V by 0 bases; bases with no gene match: 3. CDR1 and CDR2 from the germline V gene are MNHEY and SVGAGI. CDR3: CASSYSLAGVYEQYF. CDR3 sequence (DNA): TGTGCCAGCAGTTACTCTCTAGCGGGGGTTTACGAGCAGTACTTC.

The rearrangement uses TRBV14 and TRBJ2-7; D is ambiguous. The CDR3 spans 13 residues. Germline V CDR1 and CDR2: SGHDN, FVKESK. Trimming shortened V by 3 bases and J by 3 bases, and 9 bases separated the two germline ends. The CDR3 coding sequence is TGTGCCAGCAGCCAGTCTTCGGGCTACGAGCAGTACTTC. Its protein product is CASSQSSGYEQYF.